This T cell receptor (beta chain) was captured in a study of blood T cells in healthy people across ages. General observations from the study: Naive CD4+ cell counts and diversity both ran higher in long-lived than in aged donors.

Regarding this clonotype: Its antigen is undetermined.

With a J-beta primer mix and a sample-barcoded 5' primer, a second PCR ran about 7 to 11 cycles. TCRdb reanalysed the 5' RACE reads using MiXCR and keeps one entry per CDR3 protein. The table shows roughly 800,000 distinct CDR3 sequences, with about 53% occurring only once. Sequencing was carried out using blood. This receptor was taken from a man older than 75 in good health.

The CDR3 sequence: CASSQQGLGANVLTF. The DNA of the CDR3 is TGCGCCAGCAGCCAACAGGGACTGGGGGCCAACGTCCTGACTTTC. The chain has TRBV10-1 and TRBJ2-6; D may match TRBD1 or TRBD2 (6 bases each). This CDR3 region has 15 residues. V lost 6 bases, J lost 4 bases, and 13 bases lay in between. Germline V gene sequence: CDR1 WNHNN, CDR2 SYGVQD (reference sequence).